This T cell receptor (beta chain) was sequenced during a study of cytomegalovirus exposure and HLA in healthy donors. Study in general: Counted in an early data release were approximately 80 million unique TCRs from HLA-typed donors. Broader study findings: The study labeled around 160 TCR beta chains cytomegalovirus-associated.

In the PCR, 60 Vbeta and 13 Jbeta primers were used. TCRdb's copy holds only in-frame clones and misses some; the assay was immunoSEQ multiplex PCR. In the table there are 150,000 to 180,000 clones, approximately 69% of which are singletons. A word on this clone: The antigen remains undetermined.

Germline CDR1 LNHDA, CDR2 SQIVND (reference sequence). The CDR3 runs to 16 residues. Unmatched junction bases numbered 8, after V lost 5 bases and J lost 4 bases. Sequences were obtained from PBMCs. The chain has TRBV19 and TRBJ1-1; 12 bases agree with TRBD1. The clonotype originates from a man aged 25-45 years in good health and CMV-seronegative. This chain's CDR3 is CASSPSGTGGPTEAFF. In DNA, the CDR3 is TGTGCCAGTAGTCCCTCCGGGACAGGGGGCCCCACTGAAGCTTTCTTT.